This TCR beta chain emerged from a study of read filtering for tumor transcriptome and immune sequencing. Across the whole study: Mean patient age was approximately 66 years, range about 45 to 90; 17 male, 11 to 15 female.

This library used 300 to 500 ng RNA and molecular barcoded adaptors spanning alpha/delta and beta/gamma chains. TCRdb re-called the reads through MiXCR, storing one row per CDR3 protein. The repertoire has some 80,000 distinct CDR3 sequences, around an eighth of them found once; the top ten carry approximately 15%. General study points: This fraction held mixed bone marrow immune cells after CD138-negative sorting.

This clonotype has ten or more counts. The antigen remains undetermined. The CDR3 sequence is 15 residues long. Per the germline V gene, CDR1 is DFQATT and CDR2 is SNEGSKA (reference sequence). V lost 0 bases, J lost 0 bases, and 2 bases stayed unmatched. Sequencing used a population of CD138-negative cells sorted from bone marrow. This TCR was recovered from a donor at least 40 years old with multiple myeloma. The V call is TRBV20-1, the J call TRBJ2-3; 8 bases line up with TRBD2. The CDR3 loop reads CSARDPSGSTDTQYF. Here the CDR3 DNA reads TGCAGTGCTAGAGATCCTAGCGGGAGCACAGATACGCAGTATTTT.